This T cell receptor (beta chain) was sequenced in a study of cytomegalovirus exposure and HLA in healthy donors. Study at large: For the roughly 400 genotyped donors, 81% fell within the Caucasian-associated ancestry cluster. General observations from the study: Among TCR beta chains, those listed as cytomegalovirus-associated numbered over 150. Per a prior analysis, the majority of TCR beta V segments were productive roughly 90% or roughly 30% of the time.

Turning to this clone: Its antigen is undetermined.

PCR employed 60 Vbeta and 13 Jbeta primers. This table comes from immunoSEQ multiplex PCR, and its TCRdb copy is limited to in-frame clones, with some not included. This sample has some 190,000 clones, with roughly 77% found just once. Those who donated were healthy bone marrow donors. This CDR3 is built from 13 residues. Germline V CDR1 and CDR2: KGHSH, LQKENI. V was shortened by 2 bases and J by 3 bases, with 7 bases between the two germline ends. The receptor comes from a woman aged 30 to 39 in good health and CMV-seropositive. The sample consisted of PBMCs. This sequence joins TRBV18 and TRBJ1-1, with a possible D match to TRBD1 (5 bases). CDR3 loop: CASSPKGDTEAFF. DNA for the CDR3: TGTGCCAGCTCACCAAAAGGGGACACTGAAGCTTTCTTT.